This T cell receptor beta chain was sequenced for a study of CD8+ T cells in alopecia areata. At the level of the study: Among treated patients, oral tofacitinib was administered at 5 to 10 mg twice daily. Study results and limitations: Possibly because of HLA-related factors, TCR sharing was less clear across patients than in mice.

Specimens obtained from alopecia areata patients comprised lesional scalp punch biopsies and peripheral blood. PBMCs, the starting material, were the source of sorted CD4+ and CD8+ T cells. The germline V gene encodes CDR1 SEHNR and CDR2 FQNEAQ (reference sequence). Trimming removed 1 base at V and 2 bases at J, with 9 bases between. The CDR3 runs to 14 residues. RNA, once extracted, was reverse transcribed into cDNA for use as the sequencing template. Produced via immunoSEQ multiplex PCR; TCRdb's table is partial and in-frame only. This table has 75,000 to 100,000 clones, approximately 42% appearing once. This clone was picked up a small number of times. Its antigen is not known.

The chain combines TRBV7-9 with TRBJ2-7; TRBD2 is a possible D gene (5 bases). Sequencing input: CD4+ T cells sorted from blood. The receptor's source is a human donor with alopecia areata. The CDR3 here is CASSLGLAAYEQYF. The CDR3 DNA reads TGTGCCAGCAGCTTAGGTCTAGCCGCCTACGAGCAGTACTTC.